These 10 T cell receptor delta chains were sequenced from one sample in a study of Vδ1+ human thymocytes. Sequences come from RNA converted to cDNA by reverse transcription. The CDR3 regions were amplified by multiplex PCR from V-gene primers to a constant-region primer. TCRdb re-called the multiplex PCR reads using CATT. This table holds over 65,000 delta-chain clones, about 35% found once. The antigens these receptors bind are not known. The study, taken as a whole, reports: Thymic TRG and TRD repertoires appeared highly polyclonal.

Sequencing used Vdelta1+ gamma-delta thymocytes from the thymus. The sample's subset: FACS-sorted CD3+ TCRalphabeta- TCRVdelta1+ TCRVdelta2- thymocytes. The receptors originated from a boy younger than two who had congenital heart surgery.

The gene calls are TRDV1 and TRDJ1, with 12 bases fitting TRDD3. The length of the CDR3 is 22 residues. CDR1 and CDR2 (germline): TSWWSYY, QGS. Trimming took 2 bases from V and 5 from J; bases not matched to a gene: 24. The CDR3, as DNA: TGTGCTCTTGGGGAAAGTCCGGGTCCTACGTCGAGTACTGGGGGATACCCTGATAAACTCATCTTT. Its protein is CALGESPGPTSSTGGYPDKLIF.

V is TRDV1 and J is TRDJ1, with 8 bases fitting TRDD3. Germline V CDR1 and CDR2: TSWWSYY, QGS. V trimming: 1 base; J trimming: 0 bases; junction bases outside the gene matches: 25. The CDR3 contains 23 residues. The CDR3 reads CALGEPNSPTPRTGGRYTDKLIF. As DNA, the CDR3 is TGTGCTCTTGGGGAACCCAACTCCCCCACGCCCCGGACTGGGGGGAGGTACACCGATAAACTCATCTTT.

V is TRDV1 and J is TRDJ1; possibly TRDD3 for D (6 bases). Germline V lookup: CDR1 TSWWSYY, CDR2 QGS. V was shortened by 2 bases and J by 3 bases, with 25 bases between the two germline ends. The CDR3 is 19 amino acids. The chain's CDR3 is CALGEINTLRRGTADKLIF. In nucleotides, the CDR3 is TGTGCTCTTGGGGAAATAAATACCCTTAGGAGGGGGACCGCCGATAAACTCATCTTT.

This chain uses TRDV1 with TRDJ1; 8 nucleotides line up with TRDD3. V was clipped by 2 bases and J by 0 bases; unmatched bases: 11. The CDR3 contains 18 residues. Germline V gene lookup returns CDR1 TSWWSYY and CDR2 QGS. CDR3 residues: CALGECVVLGVYTDKLIF. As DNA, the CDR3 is TGTGCTCTTGGGGAATGCGTCGTACTGGGGGTTTACACCGATAAACTCATCTTT.

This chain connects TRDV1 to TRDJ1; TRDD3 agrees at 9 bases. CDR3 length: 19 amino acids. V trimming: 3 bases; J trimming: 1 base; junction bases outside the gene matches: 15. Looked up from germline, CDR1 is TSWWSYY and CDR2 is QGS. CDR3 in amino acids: CALGEPATRLGDPTDKLIF. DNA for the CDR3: TGTGCTCTTGGGGAGCCCGCAACCCGACTGGGGGACCCCACCGATAAACTCATCTTT.

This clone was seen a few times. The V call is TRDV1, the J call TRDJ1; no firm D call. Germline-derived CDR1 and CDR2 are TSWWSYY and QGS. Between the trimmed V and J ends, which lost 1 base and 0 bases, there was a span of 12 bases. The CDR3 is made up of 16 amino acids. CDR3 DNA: TGTGCTCTTGGGGAACACCGGGTCCAGTACACCGATAAACTCATCTTT. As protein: CALGEHRVQYTDKLIF.

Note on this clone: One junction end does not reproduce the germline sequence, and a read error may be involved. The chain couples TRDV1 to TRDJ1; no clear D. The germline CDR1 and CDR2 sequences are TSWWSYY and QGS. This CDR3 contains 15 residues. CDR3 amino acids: CALGEVTLYTDKLIF. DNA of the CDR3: TGTGCTCTTGGGGAAGTGACCCTCTACACCGATAAACTCATCTTC.

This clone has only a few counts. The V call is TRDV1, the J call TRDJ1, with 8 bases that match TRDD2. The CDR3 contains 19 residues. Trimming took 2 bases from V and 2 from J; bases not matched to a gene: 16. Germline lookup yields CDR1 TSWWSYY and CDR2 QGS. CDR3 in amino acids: CALGEGLPRAWGETDKLIF. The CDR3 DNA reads TGTGCTCTTGGGGAAGGCCTTCCTAGGGCCTGGGGTGAAACCGATAAACTCATCTTT.

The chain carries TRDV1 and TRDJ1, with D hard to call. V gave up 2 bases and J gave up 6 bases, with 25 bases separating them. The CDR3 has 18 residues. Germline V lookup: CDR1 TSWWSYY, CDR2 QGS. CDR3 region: CALGELATIAGREYKLIF. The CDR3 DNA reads TGTGCTCTTGGGGAATTGGCTACGATTGCGGGACGTGAGTATAAACTCATCTTT.

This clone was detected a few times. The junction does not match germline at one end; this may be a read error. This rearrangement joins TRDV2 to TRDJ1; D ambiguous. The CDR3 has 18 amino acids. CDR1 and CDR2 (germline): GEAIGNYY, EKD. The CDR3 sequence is CACDTGNCGSEYTDKLTF. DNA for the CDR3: TGTGCCTGTGACACCGGCAACTGTGGGAGTGAGTACACCGATAAACTCACCTTT.